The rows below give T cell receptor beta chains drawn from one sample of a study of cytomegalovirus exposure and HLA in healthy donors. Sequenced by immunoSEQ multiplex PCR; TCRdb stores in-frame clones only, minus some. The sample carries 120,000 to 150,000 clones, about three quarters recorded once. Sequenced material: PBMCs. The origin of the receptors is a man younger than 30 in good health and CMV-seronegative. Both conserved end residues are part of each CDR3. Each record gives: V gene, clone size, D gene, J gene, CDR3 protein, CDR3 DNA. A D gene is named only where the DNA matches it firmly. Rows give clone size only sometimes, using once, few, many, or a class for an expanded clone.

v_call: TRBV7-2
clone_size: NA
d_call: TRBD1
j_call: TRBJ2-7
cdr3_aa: CASSRTGGLYTSGDEQYF
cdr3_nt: TGTGCCAGCAGCCGGACAGGGGGCCTCTACACCAGCGGGGACGAGCAGTACTTC

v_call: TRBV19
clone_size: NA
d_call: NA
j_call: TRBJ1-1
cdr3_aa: CASRYFPNTEAFF
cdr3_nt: TGTGCCAGTAGGTACTTTCCGAACACTGAAGCTTTCTTT

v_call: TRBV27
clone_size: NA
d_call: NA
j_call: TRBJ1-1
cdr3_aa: CASSPRQATEAFF
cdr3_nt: TGTGCCAGCAGTCCTAGACAGGCCACTGAAGCTTTCTTT

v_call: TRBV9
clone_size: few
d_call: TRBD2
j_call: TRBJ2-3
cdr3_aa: CASSVLAGGPDTQYF
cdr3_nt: TGTGCCAGCAGCGTACTAGCGGGAGGGCCAGATACGCAGTATTTT

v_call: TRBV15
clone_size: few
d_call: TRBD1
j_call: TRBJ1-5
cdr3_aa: CATSRDTGDAQPQHF
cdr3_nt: TGTGCCACCAGCAGAGATACAGGGGACGCTCAGCCCCAGCATTTT

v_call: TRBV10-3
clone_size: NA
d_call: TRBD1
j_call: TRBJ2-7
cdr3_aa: CAISESPTSRGRAGEQYF
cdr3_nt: TGTGCCATCAGTGAGTCGCCAACAAGCAGGGGGCGCGCGGGTGAGCAGTACTTC

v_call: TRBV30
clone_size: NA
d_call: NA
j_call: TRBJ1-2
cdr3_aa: CAWSVTHNYGYTF
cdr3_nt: TGTGCCTGGAGTGTGACACATAACTATGGCTACACCTTC

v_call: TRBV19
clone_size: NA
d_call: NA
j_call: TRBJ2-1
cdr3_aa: CASSGSYNEQFF
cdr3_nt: TGTGCCAGTAGCGGCTCCTACAATGAGCAGTTCTTC

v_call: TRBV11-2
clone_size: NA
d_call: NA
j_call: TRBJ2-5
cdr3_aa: CASSPTRGLSQETQYF
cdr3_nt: TGTGCCAGCAGTCCTACGCGGGGGCTTTCTCAAGAGACCCAGTACTTC

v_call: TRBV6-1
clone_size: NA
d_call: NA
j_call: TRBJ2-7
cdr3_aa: CASSEVRQAYEQYF
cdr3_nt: TGTGCCAGCAGTGAAGTACGACAGGCCTACGAGCAGTACTTC

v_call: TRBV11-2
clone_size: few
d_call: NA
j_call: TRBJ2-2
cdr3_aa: CASSGSNTGELFF
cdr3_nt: TGTGCCAGCAGCGGCTCGAACACCGGGGAGCTGTTTTTT

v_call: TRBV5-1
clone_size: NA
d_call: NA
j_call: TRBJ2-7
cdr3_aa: CASSSRDTPYEQYF
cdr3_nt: TGCGCCAGCAGCTCTCGGGACACCCCCTACGAGCAGTACTTC

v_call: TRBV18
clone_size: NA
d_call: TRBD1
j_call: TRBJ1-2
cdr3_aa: CASSPLSGTGVNYGYTF
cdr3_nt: TGTGCCAGCTCACCACTTTCCGGGACAGGGGTCAACTATGGCTACACCTTC

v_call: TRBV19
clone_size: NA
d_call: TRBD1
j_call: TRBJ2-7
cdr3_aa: CASRTAGGFYEQYF
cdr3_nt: TGTGCCAGTAGAACGGCAGGGGGTTTCTACGAGCAGTACTTC

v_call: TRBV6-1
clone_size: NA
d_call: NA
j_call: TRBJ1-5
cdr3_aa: CASSETYQRMNF
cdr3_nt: TGTGCCAGCAGTGAAACCTACCAGCGTATGAATTTT

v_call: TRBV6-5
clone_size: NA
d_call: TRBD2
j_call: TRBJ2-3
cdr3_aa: CASSRTSGVGTQYF
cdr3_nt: TGTGCCAGCAGTCGGACTAGCGGGGTCGGGACGCAGTATTTT

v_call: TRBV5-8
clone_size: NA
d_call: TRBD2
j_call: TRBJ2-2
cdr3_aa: CASSLALLAANTGELFF
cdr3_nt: TGTGCCAGCAGCTTGGCCCTACTAGCGGCGAACACCGGGGAGCTGTTTTTT

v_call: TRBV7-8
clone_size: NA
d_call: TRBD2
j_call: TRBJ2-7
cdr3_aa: CASSLSGRIPYEQYF
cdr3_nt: TGTGCCAGCAGCCTTAGCGGGAGGATACCCTACGAGCAGTACTTC

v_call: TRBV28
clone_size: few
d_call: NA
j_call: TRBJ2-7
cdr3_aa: CASRGWKRSYEQYF
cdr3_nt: TGTGCCAGCAGGGGTTGGAAGCGGAGCTACGAGCAGTACTTC

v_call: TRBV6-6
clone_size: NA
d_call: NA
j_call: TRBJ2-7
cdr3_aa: CASNHYGNSDYEQYF
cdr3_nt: TGTGCCAGCAATCACTACGGGAATTCGGACTACGAGCAGTACTTC

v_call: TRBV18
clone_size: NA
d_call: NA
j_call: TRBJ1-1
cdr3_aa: CASSPPRSRLKSGTEAFF
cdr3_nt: TGTGCCAGCTCACCACCTCGATCAAGATTGAAGTCAGGCACTGAAGCTTTCTTT

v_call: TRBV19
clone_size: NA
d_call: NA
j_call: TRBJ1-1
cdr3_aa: CASRAKSNTEAFF
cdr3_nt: TGTGCCAGTAGGGCCAAGTCGAACACTGAAGCTTTCTTT

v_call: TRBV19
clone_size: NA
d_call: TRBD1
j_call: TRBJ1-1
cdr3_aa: CASSKEGQALSSTEAFF
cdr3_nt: TGTGCCAGTAGTAAGGAGGGACAGGCCCTAAGCAGCACTGAAGCTTTCTTT

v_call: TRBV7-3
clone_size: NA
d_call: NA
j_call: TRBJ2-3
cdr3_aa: CASSLRGGLTHDTQYF
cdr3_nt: TGTGCCAGCAGTTTAAGGGGGGGCCTAACGCACGATACGCAGTATTTT

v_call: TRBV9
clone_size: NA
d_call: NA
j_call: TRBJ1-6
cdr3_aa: CASSVARANNSPLHF
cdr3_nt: TGTGCCAGCAGCGTAGCCAGGGCGAATAATTCACCCCTCCACTTT

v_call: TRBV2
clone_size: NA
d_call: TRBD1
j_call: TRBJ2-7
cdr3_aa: CASSGYRGWAYEQYF
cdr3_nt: TGTGCCAGCAGCGGATACAGGGGTTGGGCCTACGAGCAGTACTTC

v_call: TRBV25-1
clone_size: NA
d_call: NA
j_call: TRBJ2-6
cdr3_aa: CASQGGFGANVLTF
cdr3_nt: TGTGCGTCTCAGGGGGGTTTTGGGGCCAACGTCCTGACTTTC

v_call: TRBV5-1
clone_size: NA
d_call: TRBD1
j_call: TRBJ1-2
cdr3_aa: CASSILDRGLYGYTF
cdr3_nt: TGCGCCAGCAGTATACTGGACAGGGGGCTATACGGCTACACCTTC

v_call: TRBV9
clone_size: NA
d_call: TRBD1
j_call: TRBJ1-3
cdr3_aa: CASSVTRGPGNTIYF
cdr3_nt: TGTGCCAGCAGCGTGACCAGGGGGCCTGGAAACACCATATATTTT

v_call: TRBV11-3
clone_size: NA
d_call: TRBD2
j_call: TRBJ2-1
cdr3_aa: CASSLVLLAGESYNEQFF
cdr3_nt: TGTGCCAGCAGCTTAGTTTTGCTAGCGGGAGAGTCCTACAATGAGCAGTTCTTC

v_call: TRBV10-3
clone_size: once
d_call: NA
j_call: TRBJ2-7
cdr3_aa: CAISETGNREQYF
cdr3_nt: TGTGCCATCAGTGAGACAGGGAATCGCGAGCAGTACTTC

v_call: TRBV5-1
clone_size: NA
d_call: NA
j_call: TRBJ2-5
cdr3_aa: CVSSSGGRETQYF
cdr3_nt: TGCGTCAGCAGCTCAGGGGGGAGAGAGACCCAGTACTTC

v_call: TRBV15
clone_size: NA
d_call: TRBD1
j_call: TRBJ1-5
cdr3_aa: CATSRDTGQYQPQHF
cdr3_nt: TGTGCCACCAGCAGAGACACGGGACAGTATCAGCCCCAGCATTTT

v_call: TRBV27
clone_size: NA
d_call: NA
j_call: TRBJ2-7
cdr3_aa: CASSLRGKGSYEQYF
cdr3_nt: TGTGCCAGCAGTTTAAGGGGGAAGGGCTCCTACGAGCAGTACTTC

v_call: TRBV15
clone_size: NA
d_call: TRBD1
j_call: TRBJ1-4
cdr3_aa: CATSKPPGTGVTNEKLFF
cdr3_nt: TGTGCCACCAGCAAACCACCCGGGACAGGGGTAACTAATGAAAAACTGTTCTTT

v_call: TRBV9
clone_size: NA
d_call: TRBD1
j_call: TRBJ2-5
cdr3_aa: CASSRDRATLETQYF
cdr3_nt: TGTGCCAGCAGCCGGGACAGGGCAACCTTGGAGACCCAGTACTTC

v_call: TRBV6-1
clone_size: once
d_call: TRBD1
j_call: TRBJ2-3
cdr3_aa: CASSDGQARNTQYF
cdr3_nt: TGTGCCAGCAGTGACGGACAGGCCCGAAATACGCAGTATTTT

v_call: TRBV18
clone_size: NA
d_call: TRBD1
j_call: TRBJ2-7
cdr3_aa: CASSPPITGAYEQYF
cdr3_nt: TGTGCCAGCTCACCACCGATAACAGGGGCCTACGAGCAGTACTTC

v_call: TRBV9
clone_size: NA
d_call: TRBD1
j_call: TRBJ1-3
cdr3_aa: CASSPGQGFRNTIYF
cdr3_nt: TGTGCCAGCAGCCCCGGACAGGGATTTCGAAACACCATATATTTT

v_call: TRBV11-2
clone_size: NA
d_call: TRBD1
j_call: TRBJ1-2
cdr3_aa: CASSLDRGIGYGYTF
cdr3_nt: TGTGCCAGCAGCTTAGACAGGGGGATCGGCTATGGCTACACCTTC

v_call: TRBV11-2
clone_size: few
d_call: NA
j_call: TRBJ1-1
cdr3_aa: CASSYAWDTLNTEAFF
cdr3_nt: TGTGCCAGCAGCTACGCCTGGGACACCTTGAACACTGAAGCTTTCTTT

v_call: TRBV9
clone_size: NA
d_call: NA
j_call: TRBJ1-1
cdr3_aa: CASSVDLLSEAFF
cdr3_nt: TGTGCCAGCAGCGTAGATCTACTAAGTGAAGCTTTCTTT

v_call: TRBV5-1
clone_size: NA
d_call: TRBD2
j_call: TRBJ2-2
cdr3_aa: CASSFSGSGELFF
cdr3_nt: TGCGCCAGCAGCTTTAGCGGGAGTGGGGAGCTGTTTTTT

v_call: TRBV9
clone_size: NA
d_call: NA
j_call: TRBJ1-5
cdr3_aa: CARSLRSSNQPQHF
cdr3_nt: TGTGCCCGGTCCCTGCGGAGTAGCAATCAGCCCCAGCATTTT

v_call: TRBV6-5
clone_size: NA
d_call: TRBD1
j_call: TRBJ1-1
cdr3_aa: CASSQGQGFSEAFF
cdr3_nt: TGTGCCAGCAGTCAGGGACAGGGTTTCTCTGAAGCTTTCTTT

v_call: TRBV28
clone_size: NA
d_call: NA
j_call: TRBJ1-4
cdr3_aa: CASRALLGRRINEKLFF
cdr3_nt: TGTGCCAGCAGAGCGCTCCTGGGGCGCCGAATTAATGAAAAACTGTTTTTT

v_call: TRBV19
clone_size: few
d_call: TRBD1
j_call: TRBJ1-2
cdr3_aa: CASSIWDRPDYGYTF
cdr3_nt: TGTGCCAGTAGTATCTGGGACAGGCCCGACTATGGCTACACCTTC

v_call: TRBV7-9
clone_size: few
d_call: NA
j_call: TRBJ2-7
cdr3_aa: CASSPQASYEQYF
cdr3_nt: TGTGCCAGCAGCCCCCAAGCATCCTACGAGCAGTACTTC

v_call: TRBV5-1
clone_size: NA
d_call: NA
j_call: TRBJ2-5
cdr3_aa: CASSLGLQETQYF
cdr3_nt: TGCGCCAGCAGCTTGGGACTCCAAGAGACCCAGTACTTC

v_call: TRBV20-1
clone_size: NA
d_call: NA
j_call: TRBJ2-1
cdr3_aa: CSASGYNEQFF
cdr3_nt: TGCAGTGCAAGCGGCTACAATGAGCAGTTCTTC

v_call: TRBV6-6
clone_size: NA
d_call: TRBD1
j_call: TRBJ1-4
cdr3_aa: CASRYYRGEKLFF
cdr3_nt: TGTGCCAGCAGATACTACAGGGGGGAAAAACTGTTTTTT

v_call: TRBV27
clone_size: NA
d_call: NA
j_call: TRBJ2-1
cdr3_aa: CASSFSGGQFF
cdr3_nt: TGTGCCAGCAGTTTTTCCGGGGGACAGTTCTTC

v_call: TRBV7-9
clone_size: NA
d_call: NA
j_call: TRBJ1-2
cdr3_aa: CASSLATSVRGYGYTF
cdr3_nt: TGTGCCAGCAGCTTAGCGACTAGTGTAAGAGGGTATGGCTACACCTTC

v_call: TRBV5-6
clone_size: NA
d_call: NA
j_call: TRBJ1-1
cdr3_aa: CASSSTGEAFF
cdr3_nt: TGTGCCAGCAGCTCGACAGGTGAAGCTTTCTTT

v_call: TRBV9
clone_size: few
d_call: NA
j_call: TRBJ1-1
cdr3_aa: CASSVVLSNTEAFF
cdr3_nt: TGTGCCAGCAGCGTAGTTTTAAGCAACACTGAAGCTTTCTTT

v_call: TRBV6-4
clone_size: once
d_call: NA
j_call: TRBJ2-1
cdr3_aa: CASSGEGDSSYNEQFF
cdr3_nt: TGTGCCAGCAGTGGGGAAGGGGACTCCTCCTACAATGAGCAGTTCTTC

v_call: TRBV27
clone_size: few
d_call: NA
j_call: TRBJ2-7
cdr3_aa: CASSPWQSPYEQYF
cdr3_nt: TGTGCCAGCAGTCCCTGGCAATCCCCCTACGAGCAGTACTTC

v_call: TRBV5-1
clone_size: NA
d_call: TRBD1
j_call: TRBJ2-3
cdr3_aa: CASSVTGASTDTQYF
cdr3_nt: TGCGCCAGCAGCGTGACAGGGGCCAGCACAGATACGCAGTATTTT

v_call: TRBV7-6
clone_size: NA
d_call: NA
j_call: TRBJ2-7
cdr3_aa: CASSLNPGTYEQYF
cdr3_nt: TGTGCCAGCAGCTTAAACCCAGGGACCTACGAGCAGTACTTC